This note documents a single T cell receptor beta chain sequence. Its specificity is not known. The entry originates in a study of shared clonotypes between healthy human individuals. Across the study: The donors, two women and three men, were aged 18 to 49.

Notes on the study in general: Donor clonotype sharing was expected to depend on sequencing depth.

Naive CD8 cells were CD45RO-negative, positively selected for CCR7, excluding terminally differentiated effector memory CD45RA+ cells. None of the donors, who were healthy HIV-negative adults, had recently had acute infections or vaccinations. Germline CDR1 is MDHEN and CDR2 is SYDVKM. This CDR3 comprises 14 residues. Deletions cut 2 bases from V and 6 bases from J, with 11 bases between. As originally analysed: There were no quality scores in the junction-only immunoSEQ sequences, so filtering differed. The data were produced by immunoSEQ multiplex PCR, yet TCRdb's version contains in-frame clones alone and is incomplete. Clone size and the V and J calls come from that table; the DNA yielded D and trimming. The sample shows under 1 million clones, 90% to 97% of them seen only once.

Sequenced material: naive CD8+ T cells sorted from blood. The chain links TRBV28 to TRBJ2-1; a possible D gene is TRBD2 (6 bases). The receptor comes from a young man in good health. In DNA, the CDR3 is TGTGCCAGCAGTTTACCAGCGGGTTCCAATGAGCAGTTCTTC. It is translated as CASSLPAGSNEQFF.